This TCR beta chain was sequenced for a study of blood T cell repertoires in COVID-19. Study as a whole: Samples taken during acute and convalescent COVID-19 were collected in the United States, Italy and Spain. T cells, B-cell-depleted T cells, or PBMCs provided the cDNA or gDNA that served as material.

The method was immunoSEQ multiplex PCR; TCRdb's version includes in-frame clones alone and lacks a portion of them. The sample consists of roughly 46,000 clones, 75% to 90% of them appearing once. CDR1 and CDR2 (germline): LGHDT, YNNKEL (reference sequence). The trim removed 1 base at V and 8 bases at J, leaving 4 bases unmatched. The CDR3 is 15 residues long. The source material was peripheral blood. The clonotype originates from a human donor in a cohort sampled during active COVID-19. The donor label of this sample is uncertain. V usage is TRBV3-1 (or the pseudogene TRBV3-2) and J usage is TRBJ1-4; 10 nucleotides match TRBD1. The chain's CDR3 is CASSQVGQGSEKLFF. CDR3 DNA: TGTGCCAGCAGCCAAGTGGGACAGGGGTCAGAAAAACTGTTTTTT.